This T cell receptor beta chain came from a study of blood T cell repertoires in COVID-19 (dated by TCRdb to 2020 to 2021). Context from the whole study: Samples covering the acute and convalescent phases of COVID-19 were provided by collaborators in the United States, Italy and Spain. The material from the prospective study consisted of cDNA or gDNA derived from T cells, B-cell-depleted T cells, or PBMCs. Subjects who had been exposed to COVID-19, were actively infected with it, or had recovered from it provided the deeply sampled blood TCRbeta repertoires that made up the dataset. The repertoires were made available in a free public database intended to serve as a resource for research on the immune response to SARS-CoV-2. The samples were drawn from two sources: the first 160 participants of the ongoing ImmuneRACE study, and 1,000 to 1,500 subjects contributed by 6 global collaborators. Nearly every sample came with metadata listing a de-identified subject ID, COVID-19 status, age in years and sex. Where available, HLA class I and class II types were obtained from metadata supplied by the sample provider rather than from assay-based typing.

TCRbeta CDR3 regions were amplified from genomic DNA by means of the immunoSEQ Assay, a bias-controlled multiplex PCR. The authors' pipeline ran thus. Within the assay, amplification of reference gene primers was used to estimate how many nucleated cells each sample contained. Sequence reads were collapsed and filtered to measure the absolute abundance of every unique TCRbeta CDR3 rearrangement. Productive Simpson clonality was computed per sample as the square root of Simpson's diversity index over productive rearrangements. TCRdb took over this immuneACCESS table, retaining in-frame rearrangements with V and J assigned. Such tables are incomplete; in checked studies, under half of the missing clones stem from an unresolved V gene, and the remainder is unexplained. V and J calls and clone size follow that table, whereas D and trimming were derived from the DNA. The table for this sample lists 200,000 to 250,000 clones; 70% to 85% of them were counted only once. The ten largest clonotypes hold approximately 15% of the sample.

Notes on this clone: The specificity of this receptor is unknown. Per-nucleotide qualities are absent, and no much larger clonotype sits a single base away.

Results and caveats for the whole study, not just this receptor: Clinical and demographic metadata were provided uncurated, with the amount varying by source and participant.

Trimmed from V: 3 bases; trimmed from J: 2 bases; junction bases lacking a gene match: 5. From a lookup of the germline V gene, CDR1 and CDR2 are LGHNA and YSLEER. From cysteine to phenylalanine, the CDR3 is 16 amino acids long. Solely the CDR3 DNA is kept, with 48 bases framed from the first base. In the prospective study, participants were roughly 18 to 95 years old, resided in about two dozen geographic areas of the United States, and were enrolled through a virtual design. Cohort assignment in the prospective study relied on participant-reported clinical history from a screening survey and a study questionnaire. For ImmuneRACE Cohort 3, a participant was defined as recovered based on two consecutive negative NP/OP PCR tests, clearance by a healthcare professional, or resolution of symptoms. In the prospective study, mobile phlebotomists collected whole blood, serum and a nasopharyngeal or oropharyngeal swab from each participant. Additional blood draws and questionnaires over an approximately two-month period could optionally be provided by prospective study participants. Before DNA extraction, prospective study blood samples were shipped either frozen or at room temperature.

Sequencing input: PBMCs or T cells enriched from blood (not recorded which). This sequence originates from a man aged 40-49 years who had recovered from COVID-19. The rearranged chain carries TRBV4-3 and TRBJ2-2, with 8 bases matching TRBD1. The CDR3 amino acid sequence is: CASSQGTGFNTGELFF. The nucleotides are TGCGCCAGCAGCCAGGGGACAGGATTCAACACCGGGGAGCTGTTTTTT.